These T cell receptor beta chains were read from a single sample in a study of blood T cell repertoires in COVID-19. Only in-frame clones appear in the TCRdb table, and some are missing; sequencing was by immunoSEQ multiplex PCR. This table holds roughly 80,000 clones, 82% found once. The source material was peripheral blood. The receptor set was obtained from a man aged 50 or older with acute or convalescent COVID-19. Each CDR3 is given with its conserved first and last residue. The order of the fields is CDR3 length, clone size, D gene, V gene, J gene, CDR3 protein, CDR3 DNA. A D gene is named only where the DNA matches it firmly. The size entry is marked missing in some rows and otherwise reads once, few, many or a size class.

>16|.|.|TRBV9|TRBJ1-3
CASSVAADSSGNTIYF
TGTGCCAGCAGCGTAGCGGCAGACTCCTCTGGAAACACCATATATTTT
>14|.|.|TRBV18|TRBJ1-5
CASSPFTGNQPQHF
TGTGCCAGCTCACCATTCACTGGCAATCAGCCCCAGCATTTT
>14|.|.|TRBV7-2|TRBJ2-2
CASSPGQSTGELFF
TGTGCCAGCAGCCCTGGACAGAGCACCGGGGAGCTGTTTTTT
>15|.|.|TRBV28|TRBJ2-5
CASSLARRDKETQYF
TGTGCCAGCAGTTTAGCCCGCCGGGACAAAGAGACCCAGTACTTC
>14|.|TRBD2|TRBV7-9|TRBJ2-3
CASSPPGTSGTQYF
TGTGCCAGCAGCCCCCCCGGGACTAGCGGTACGCAGTATTTT
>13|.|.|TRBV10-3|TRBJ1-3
CAIRQSSGNTIYF
TGTGCCATCAGACAGAGCTCTGGAAACACCATATATTTT
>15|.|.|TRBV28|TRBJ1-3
CASTPSGGSGNTIYF
TGTGCCAGCACCCCGTCGGGGGGTTCGGGAAACACCATATATTTT
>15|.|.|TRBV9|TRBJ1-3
CASSPRRGSENTIYF
TGTGCCAGCAGCCCTCGTCGGGGGTCAGAAAACACCATATATTTT
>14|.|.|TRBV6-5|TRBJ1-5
CASRRTYSNQPQHF
TGTGCCAGCAGACGGACATATAGCAATCAGCCCCAGCATTTT
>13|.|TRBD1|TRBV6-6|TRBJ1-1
CASSKDRVGEAFF
TGTGCCAGCAGTAAGGACAGGGTGGGTGAAGCTTTCTTT
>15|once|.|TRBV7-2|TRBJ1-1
CASSPPGSMNTEAFF
TGTGCCAGCAGCCCCCCGGGTTCCATGAACACTGAAGCTTTCTTT
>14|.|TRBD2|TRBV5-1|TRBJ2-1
CASSTSGGADEQFF
TGCGCCAGCTCAACTAGCGGGGGGGCAGACGAGCAGTTCTTC
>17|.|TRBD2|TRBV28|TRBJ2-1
CASSLRLARGSYNEQFF
TGTGCCAGCAGTTTACGACTAGCGCGAGGGTCCTACAATGAGCAGTTCTTC
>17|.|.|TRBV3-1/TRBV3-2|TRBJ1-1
CASSPFVAIKGNTEAFF
TGTGCCAGCAGCCCCTTTGTAGCGATTAAGGGGAACACTGAAGCTTTCTTT
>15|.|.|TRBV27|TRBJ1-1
CASSSLGLRNTEAFF
TGTGCCAGCAGTTCCTTGGGACTCAGGAACACTGAAGCTTTCTTT
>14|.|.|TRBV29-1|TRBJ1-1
CSVEGGGTNTEAFF
TGCAGCGTTGAGGGTGGAGGGACGAACACTGAAGCTTTCTTT
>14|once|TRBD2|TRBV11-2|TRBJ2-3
CASSLSGATDTQYF
TGTGCCAGCAGCTTAAGCGGGGCCACAGATACGCAGTATTTT
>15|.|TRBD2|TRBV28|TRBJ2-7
CASSYGTSGTYEQYF
TGTGCCAGCAGTTACGGGACTAGCGGTACCTACGAGCAGTACTTC
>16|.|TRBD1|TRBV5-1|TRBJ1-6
CASSLGGTGYNSPLHF
TGCGCCAGCAGCTTAGGCGGGACAGGGTATAATTCACCCCTCCACTTT
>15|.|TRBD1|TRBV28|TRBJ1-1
CASNGQGDWNTEAFF
TGTGCCAGCAACGGACAGGGGGATTGGAACACTGAAGCTTTCTTT
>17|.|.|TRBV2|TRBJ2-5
CASSGFGLAQLQETQYF
TGTGCCAGCAGTGGTTTTGGGCTAGCACAGCTCCAAGAGACCCAGTACTTC
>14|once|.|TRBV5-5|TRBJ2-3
CASSLARVADTQYF
TGTGCCAGCAGCTTGGCCAGGGTGGCAGATACGCAGTATTTT
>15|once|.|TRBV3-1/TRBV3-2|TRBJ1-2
CASSQEQARNYGYTF
TGTGCCAGCAGCCAAGAACAGGCCAGAAACTATGGCTACACCTTC
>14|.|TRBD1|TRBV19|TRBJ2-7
CASSPGQGAYEQYF
TGTGCCAGTAGCCCGGGACAGGGGGCCTACGAGCAGTACTTC
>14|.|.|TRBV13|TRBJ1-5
CASSLGSRDQPQHF
TGTGCCAGCAGCTTAGGAAGTAGAGATCAGCCCCAGCATTTT
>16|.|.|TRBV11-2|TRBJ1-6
CASSYTRGFFASPLHF
TGTGCCAGCAGCTACACTAGGGGGTTTTTTGCTTCACCCCTCCACTTT
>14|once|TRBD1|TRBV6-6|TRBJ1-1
CASTRQGARTEAFF
TGTGCCAGCACCCGACAGGGGGCTAGGACTGAAGCTTTCTTT
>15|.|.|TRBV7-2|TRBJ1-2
CASSFGLRANYGYTF
TGTGCCAGCAGCTTCGGGCTCAGGGCTAACTATGGCTACACCTTC
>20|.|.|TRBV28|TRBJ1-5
CASSLFLTVNWSPSNQPQHF
TGTGCCAGCAGTTTATTCTTGACAGTGAATTGGAGCCCGAGCAATCAGCCCCAGCATTTT
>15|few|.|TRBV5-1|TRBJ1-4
CASSDGTVTNEKLFF
TGCGCCAGCAGCGACGGTACAGTCACTAATGAAAAACTGTTTTTT
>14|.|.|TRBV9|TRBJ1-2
CASSGRVTSYGYTF
TGTGCCAGCAGCGGCAGGGTCACCAGCTATGGCTACACCTTC
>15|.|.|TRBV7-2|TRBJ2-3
CASSFGGAGTDTQYF
TGTGCCAGCAGCTTCGGGGGAGCCGGCACAGATACGCAGTATTTT
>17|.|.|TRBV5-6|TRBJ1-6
CASSLYTGSSYNSPLHF
TGTGCCAGCAGCTTGTATACAGGTAGCTCCTATAATTCACCCCTCCACTTT
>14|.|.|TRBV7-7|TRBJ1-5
CASSPREPNQPQHF
TGTGCCAGCAGCCCCCGGGAGCCCAATCAGCCCCAGCATTTT
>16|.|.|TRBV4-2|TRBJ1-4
CASSQAEGATGEKLFF
TGTGCCAGCAGCCAAGCCGAAGGGGCTACCGGTGAAAAACTGTTTTTT
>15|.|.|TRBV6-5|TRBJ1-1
CASRRTDSVNTEAFF
TGTGCCAGCAGACGCACTGACAGTGTGAACACTGAAGCTTTCTTT
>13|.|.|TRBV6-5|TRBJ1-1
CASLLRENTEAFF
TGTGCCAGCCTCCTCCGGGAGAACACTGAAGCTTTCTTT
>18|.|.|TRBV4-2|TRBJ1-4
CASSQDRNSGVGGEKLFF
TGTGCCAGCAGCCAAGATCGAAATTCAGGAGTCGGAGGGGAAAAACTGTTTTTT
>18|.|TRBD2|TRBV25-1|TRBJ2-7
CASSEYGPPGGGRNEQYF
TGTGCCAGCAGTGAATATGGACCGCCCGGGGGGGGCAGGAACGAGCAGTACTTC
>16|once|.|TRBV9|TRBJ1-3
CASSATGSSSGNTIYF
TGTGCCAGCAGCGCAACAGGGTCTAGCTCTGGAAACACCATATATTTT
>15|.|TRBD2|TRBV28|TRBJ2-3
CASSQAGGSTDTQYF
TGTGCCAGCAGCCAAGCGGGAGGATCCACAGATACGCAGTATTTT